The TCR beta chain described here comes from a study of graft-versus-host responses after intestinal transplantation. Study details: For around 3 years after anti-thymocyte globulin induction, all recipients took tacrolimus and steroids.

Notes on this clone: Its antigen is currently unknown.

The CDR3 is 16 residues long. The V gene's germline CDR1 is SGHDT and CDR2 YYEEEE. Trimming removed 0 bases from V and 2 bases from J, with 13 bases in between. Sequencing was performed with immunoSEQ multiplex PCR; in TCRdb, only in-frame clones are kept and a portion is missing. Here the sample spans roughly 100,000 clones, roughly 93% being singletons. Sequenced here: unstimulated CD8+ T cells sorted from spleen or lymph node cells, sampled before intestinal transplant. This TCR derives from a human donor who received an intestinal transplant. V and J are TRBV5-6 and TRBJ2-3; unclear D gene. The CDR3 DNA follows: TGTGCCAGCAGCTTGGACAGAGAATCCGTCACAGATACGCAGTATTTT. Translated: CASSLDRESVTDTQYF.